The clone carrying this T cell receptor beta chain appeared a few times. The sample is drawn from a study of T cells in narcolepsy. Study context: Enrolled donors included narcolepsy type 1 or type 2 patients and healthy controls.

Sequenced by immunoSEQ multiplex PCR; TCRdb stores in-frame clones only, minus some. The table lists tens of thousands of clones, approximately 84% of them singletons. Trimming shortened V by 6 bases and J by 8 bases, and 14 bases separated the two germline ends. This CDR3 has 12 residues. In germline, CDR1 is SQVTM, CDR2 ANQGSEA. The sequenced material came from memory (CD45RA-) CD4+ T cells from blood. The clonotype originates from a human donor in good health. The chain links TRBV29-1 to TRBJ2-1; D not certain. The CDR3 nucleotides are TGCAGCGTACAAGAAAGGTGGGATGAGCAGTTCTTC. Protein: CSVQERWDEQFF.